This T cell receptor beta chain was retrieved from a study of Graves' ophthalmopathy and Graves' hyperthyroidism. Study results and caveats: Most clonotypes expanded in thyroid above 0.001 frequency were present in blood too.

The authors amplified TCR beta CDR3 regions from RNA transcripts. RT-PCR was first run with HTBI primers, then multiplex PCR in a second round. TCRdb re-derived calls from the multiplex PCR reads in MiXCR, one entry per CDR3 protein. The data show 450,000 or so distinct CDR3 sequences, approximately 15% seen once. There are many counts of this clonotype. The antigen remains unidentified. The length of the CDR3 is 14 residues. Germline loops: CDR1 MDHEN, CDR2 SYDVKM. Trimming took 3 bases from V and 7 from J; bases not matched to a gene: 7. The specimen sequenced was blood. The sequence was obtained from a woman in her 30s with Graves' ophthalmopathy. The V gene is TRBV28, the J gene TRBJ2-7, with 9 bases aligning to TRBD2. CDR3 sequence: CASSFLGTSSEQYF. CDR3 coding DNA: TGTGCCAGCAGTTTCTTAGGGACTAGCAGTGAGCAGTACTTC.